These T cell receptor beta chains were read from a single sample in a study of Ad26.COV2.S vaccination and SARS-CoV-2 variants. Data came from immunoSEQ multiplex PCR; TCRdb stores just in-frame clones and leaves some out. The table records about 480,000 clones, around nine tenths of them present only once. Sequenced here: peripheral blood, sampled in a trial of Ad26.COV2.S vaccine versus placebo. These receptor sequences come from a person between 18 and 59 years old who received the Ad26.COV2.S COVID-19 vaccine or a placebo. The conserved cysteine and the conserved F or W are not part of the CDR3 here. The D gene is left open where the match is weak. Size tells how often a clone was seen (once, few, many) or the class of an expanded clone, and some rows leave it out.

v_call	d_call	clone_size	j_call	cdr3_aa
TRBV27	-	-	TRBJ2-7	ASRRSGVSYYEQY
TRBV11-3	-	-	TRBJ2-7	ASSLLCFPYEQY
TRBV7-2	TRBD2	once	TRBJ2-7	ASSSRAGGGSYEQY
TRBV5-1	-	-	TRBJ2-2	ASSRTSSGELF
TRBV28	TRBD2	-	TRBJ2-7	ASSELTGSASGFSYEQY
TRBV18	-	once	TRBJ1-3	ATRRDAGNTIY
TRBV29-1	-	-	TRBJ2-5	SVFRVETQY
TRBV18	TRBD1	-	TRBJ2-2	ASSPPGQGTGELF
TRBV28	-	-	TRBJ1-6	ASSPREGSGNSPLH
TRBV2	-	-	TRBJ1-5	ASRPGRDQPQH
TRBV27	-	-	TRBJ1-1	ASSAPLAAGAEAF
TRBV7-9	TRBD1	-	TRBJ2-5	ASSPVDRVGETQY
TRBV7-2	-	-	TRBJ2-1	ASSLLPDLNEQF
TRBV9	-	-	TRBJ1-3	ASSVGTGNTIY
TRBV6-5	TRBD2	once	TRBJ2-7	ASSRASGTYEQY
TRBV28	-	-	TRBJ2-5	ASSFSGPVGRPGQETQY
TRBV28	-	-	TRBJ1-4	ASSLYDGETNEKLF
TRBV5-5	-	-	TRBJ1-6	ASSLVINVPTY
TRBV3-1/TRBV3-2	-	-	TRBJ1-4	ASSHGGTNEKLF
TRBV4-3	TRBD2	-	TRBJ2-2	ASSQDAAGGVTGELF
TRBV9	-	-	TRBJ1-3	ASSSEGRSGNTIY
TRBV7-9	-	-	TRBJ2-3	ASSLALTSTDTQY
TRBV19	TRBD1	-	TRBJ2-2	ASSPPRGLNTGELF
TRBV28	-	-	TRBJ2-7	ASSLFGGSSYEQY
TRBV7-9	-	few	TRBJ2-7	ASSLSAYEQY
TRBV11-3	-	-	TRBJ2-5	ASSQGPSQETQY
TRBV5-1	-	-	TRBJ2-7	ASSLVGGYSYEQY
TRBV9	-	-	TRBJ2-7	ASSVGGIGYEQY
TRBV3-1/TRBV3-2	-	-	TRBJ2-3	ASSRGHTRTDTQY
TRBV7-2	-	-	TRBJ1-1	ASSLFTLMNTEAF
TRBV5-6	-	-	TRBJ2-1	ASSSRSSSYNEQF
TRBV3-1/TRBV3-2	TRBD2	-	TRBJ2-2	ASSQGLAVTGELF
TRBV3-1/TRBV3-2	-	-	TRBJ2-5	ASSQELAQETQY
TRBV9	-	-	TRBJ2-1	ASSPRVEGDEQF
TRBV30	TRBD2	-	TRBJ2-7	ATLAGGEQY
TRBV4-1	-	-	TRBJ1-2	ASSQEGANYGYT
TRBV27	TRBD1	-	TRBJ2-7	ASRQGPTYEQY
TRBV27	-	-	TRBJ2-1	ASSSGSSSQF
TRBV18	-	-	TRBJ2-3	ASSPYTWDTQY
TRBV27	-	-	TRBJ1-1	ASSWGGLGSTEAF
TRBV12-3/TRBV12-4	-	-	TRBJ1-2	ASRRAGGNGYT
TRBV29-1	-	-	TRBJ1-2	SGAPGVDGYT
TRBV7-9	TRBD2	-	TRBJ2-3	ASSYLAADTQY
TRBV18	-	-	TRBJ2-7	ASSSPGQAYEQY
TRBV7-2	-	-	TRBJ2-7	ASSLAPASLSYEQY
TRBV5-4	TRBD1	once	TRBJ1-1	ASSSPPGQGAF
TRBV7-3	TRBD2	-	TRBJ2-1	ASSLPARGAYNEQF
TRBV28	-	-	TRBJ2-7	ASSTPGSVGEQY
TRBV7-2	TRBD1	-	TRBJ1-6	ASSLVQGAGGSPLH
TRBV7-9	-	-	TRBJ1-6	ASSPGTTGGSPLH
TRBV5-4	-	few	TRBJ1-1	ASSYLDRLNTEAF
TRBV6-2/TRBV6-3	-	-	TRBJ2-1	ASSYLGLYEQF
TRBV6-5	-	-	TRBJ1-1	ASWGWDTKNTEAF
TRBV19	TRBD1	-	TRBJ2-1	ASDRGQGARNEQF